This paragraph covers one T cell receptor (beta chain) sequence. Its antigen remains unidentified. The CDR3 loop spans 15 amino acids. The V gene's germline CDR1 is SGHTA and CDR2 FQGNSA. The junction had 5 bases not matched to a gene; V was cut back by 5 bases and J by 4 bases. The sample comes from a study of shared clonotypes between healthy human individuals. Study results and limitations: Sorted-subset sequencing, rarefaction showed, was incomplete despite large depth. Researchers found naive subsets generally carried larger estimated richness than memory subsets.

Splitting of CD4+ cells produced CD45RA+ naive and CD45RA-negative memory subsets. Repertoires were generated with immunoSEQ multiplex PCR, while TCRdb's copy carries only in-frame clones and drops some. This table holds around 1.4 million clones, just under 99% found once. The receptor's source is a man aged 25 to 45 in good health. The sequencing sample was made of naive CD4+ T cells sorted from blood. Specified subset: CD45RA+ positively selected. The rearrangement joins TRBV7-2 to TRBJ2-5, with 12 bases lining up with TRBD2. CDR3 in amino acids: CASSVEGLAGETQYF. The CDR3 bases are TGTGCCAGCAGCGTAGAGGGACTAGCGGGAGAGACCCAGTACTTC.